What follows are 32 T cell receptor beta chains derived from one specimen sequenced in a study of blood T cell repertoires in COVID-19. Data came from immunoSEQ multiplex PCR; TCRdb stores just in-frame clones and leaves some out. The sample shows a few hundred thousand clones, 75% to 90% of them seen only once. The sample consisted of peripheral blood. Receptors originate from a woman between 70 and 85 years old with acute or convalescent COVID-19.

The CDR3, as DNA: TGTGCCAGCATGGGTGCGCGGGGGACCTCGCAGCAGTACTTC. Its protein product is CASMGARGTSQQYF. V is TRBV2 and J is TRBJ2-7; 7 positions match TRBD2. After removal of 7 bases from V and 8 bases from J, the junction contained 14 bases not matched to a gene. Germline V gene data show CDR1 as SNHLY and CDR2 as FYNNEI. This CDR3 is built from 14 residues.

The V call is TRBV5-5, the J call TRBJ1-6; 7 bases line up with TRBD1. The germline V gene has CDR1 SGHKS and CDR2 YYEKEE (reference sequence). V lost 3 bases to trimming and J lost 8 bases; unmatched junction nucleotides: 11. The CDR3 sequence is 16 residues long. CDR3 sequence: CASSSIPRGRDSPLHF. The CDR3, as DNA: TGTGCCAGCAGCTCTATACCTAGGGGGCGGGATTCACCCCTCCACTTT.

The CDR3 sequence: CASSQEQTGPSYGYTF. The DNA for the CDR3 is TGTGCCAGCAGCCAAGAGCAGACAGGTCCAAGCTATGGCTACACCTTC. The chain recombines TRBV3-1 (or the pseudogene TRBV3-2) with TRBJ1-2; D perhaps matches TRBD1 (6 bases). The germline V gene encodes CDR1 LGHDT and CDR2 YNNKEL (reference sequence). This CDR3 has 16 residues. V gave up 0 bases and J gave up 4 bases, with 15 bases separating them.

V and J are TRBV5-6 and TRBJ1-1; a weak D match, TRBD1 (5 bases). Trimming cost V 4 bases and J 2 bases, with 18 bases left between them. The CDR3 is made up of 16 amino acids. CDR1 SGHDT and CDR2 YYEEEE come from the germline V gene. The CDR3: CASSLRHRYLNTEAFF. The CDR3 coding sequence is TGTGCCAGCAGCCTTCGCCACAGGTACCTAAACACTGAAGCTTTCTTT.

This clone appeared a single time. The chain is built from TRBV27 and TRBJ2-2; D is unclear. The germline V gene has CDR1 MNHEY and CDR2 SMNVEV (reference sequence). Trimming left V 3 bases short and J 6 bases short, with 5 bases between. This CDR3 spans 12 amino acids. The CDR3: CASSFSAGELFF. Here the CDR3 DNA reads TGTGCCAGCAGTTTTTCGGCCGGGGAGCTGTTTTTT.

The chain carries TRBV5-1 and TRBJ1-6; 11 bases are shared with TRBD1. The V gene's germline CDR1 is SGHRS and CDR2 YFSETQ. With V trimmed by 4 bases and J by 11 bases, 8 bases remained unmatched. The CDR3 covers 15 residues. This CDR3 reads CASSTTGTGGTPLHF. The CDR3 nucleotides are TGCGCCAGCAGCACCACCGGGACAGGGGGGACACCCCTCCACTTT.

This chain links TRBV7-9 with TRBJ1-6, with TRBD1 identical over 7 bases. After removal of 5 bases from V and 8 bases from J, the junction contained 9 bases not matched to a gene. Germline V gives CDR1 SEHNR, CDR2 FQNEAQ (reference sequence). The CDR3 sequence is 15 residues long. CDR3 DNA: TGTGCCAGCAGCATTTACAGGGGCAATCATTCACCCCTCCACTTT. It encodes CASSIYRGNHSPLHF.

The table lists this clone with a count of one. The chain has TRBV5-1 and TRBJ1-3, with a weak D call TRBD1 (5 bases). This CDR3 is 15 amino acids long. CDR1 and CDR2 (germline): SGHRS, YFSETQ. V gave up 2 bases and J gave up 0 bases, with 9 bases separating them. The CDR3 region is CASSFDGGSGNTIYF. The CDR3 DNA sequence: TGCGCCAGCAGCTTTGACGGGGGCTCTGGAAACACCATATATTTT.

This chain links TRBV18 with TRBJ1-1; D gene uncertain. The CDR3 runs 14 residues. The germline V and J ends were trimmed by 1 base and 1 base, with 7 bases remaining between them. CDR1 and CDR2 from the germline V gene are KGHSH and LQKENI. The CDR3: CASSPLAPNTEAFF. The CDR3 coding sequence is TGTGCCAGCTCACCACTCGCGCCGAACACTGAAGCTTTCTTT.

The CDR3 DNA follows: TGTGCCAGTAGTCAAGGGGCCAGCGGGGGACTGGAGACCCAGTACTTC. It translates to CASSQGASGGLETQYF. This chain links TRBV19 with TRBJ2-5; TRBD2 matches 8 bases. The CDR3 runs 16 residues. Losses at the gene ends were 5 bases for V and 5 bases for J; bases not matched to a gene: 13. Germline CDR1 is LNHDA and CDR2 is SQIVND (reference sequence). The whole variable domain, remainder taken from reference TRBV19 and TRBJ2-5, is DGGITQSPKYLFRKEGQNVTLSCEQNLNHDAMYWYRQDPGQGLRLIYYSQIVNDFQKGDIAEGYSVSREKKESFPLTVTSAQKNPTAFYLCASSQGASGGLETQYFGPGTRLLVL.

The V call is TRBV18, the J call TRBJ2-7, with 9 bases aligning to TRBD1. J gave up 1 base and V 1 base, and 5 bases lay outside the gene matches. The CDR3 consists of 16 residues. CDR1 is KGHSH, CDR2 LQKENI, per germline. CDR3 nucleotide sequence: TGTGCCAGCTCACCACGAGGACAGGGGAGTTCCTACGAGCAGTACTTC. Translated: CASSPRGQGSSYEQYF. The full variable domain, in which reference TRBV18 and TRBJ2-7 provide the parts outside the CDR3, is NAGVMQNPRHLVRRRGQEARLRCSPMKGHSHVYWYRQLPEEGLKFMVYLQKENIIDESGMPKERFSAEFPKEGPSILRIQQVVRGDSAAYFCASSPRGQGSSYEQYFGPGTRLTVT.

As concerns this clone: An end of the junction does not agree with germline; a read error may underlie this. This chain connects TRBV9 to TRBJ2-1; 10 bases map to TRBD2. CDR3 size: 17 residues. Germline-derived CDR1 and CDR2 are SGDLS and YYNGEE. DNA of the CDR3: TGTGCCAGCAGCGTAGTGAGCGGGGGGGCCTCCCACAATGAGCAGTTCTTC. It encodes CASSVVSGGASHNEQFF.

The chain carries TRBV15 and TRBJ1-2; D ambiguous. The V end lost 2 bases, the J end lost 8 bases, and 18 bases lay between the germline ends. The CDR3 has 15 amino acids. CDR1 and CDR2 from the germline V gene are LNHNV and YYDKDF (reference sequence). The CDR3: CATSRNPGGEVGYTF. Here the CDR3 DNA reads TGTGCCACCAGCAGAAACCCGGGCGGGGAAGTCGGCTACACCTTC. Filled out from reference TRBV15 and TRBJ1-2, the complete variable domain reads DAMVIQNPRYQVTQFGKPVTLSCSQTLNHNVMYWYQQKSSQAPKLLFHYYDKDFNNEADTPDNFQSRRPNTSFCFLDIRSPGLGDTAMYLCATSRNPGGEVGYTFGSGTRLTVV.

This chain links TRBV6-5 with TRBJ2-5, with D uncertain. Germline lookup yields CDR1 MNHEY and CDR2 SVGAGI. This CDR3 region has 13 residues. V was cut by 7 bases and J by 2 bases, with 11 bases left in between. The DNA for the CDR3 is TGTGCCAGCACTGTCCAGATTCAAGAGACCCAGTACTTC. It specifies CASTVQIQETQYF.

This rearrangement joins TRBV30 to TRBJ2-6; D perhaps matches TRBD2 (6 bases). The CDR3 totals 17 residues. The germline V and J ends were trimmed by 4 bases and 0 bases, with 16 bases remaining between them. Germline assignment: CDR1 GTSNPN and CDR2 SVGIG (reference sequence). Here the CDR3 reads CAWIGWGVRSGANVLTF. The CDR3 region has the DNA TGTGCCTGGATCGGGTGGGGGGTCCGCTCTGGGGCCAACGTCCTGACTTTC.

This sequence joins TRBV6-2 or TRBV6-3 and TRBJ1-2, with 8 bases aligning to TRBD1. Germline V lookup: CDR1 MNHEY, CDR2 SVGEGT. With 3 bases clipped from V and 6 bases from J, the junction kept 3 bases outside the gene matches. CDR3 length: 13 amino acids. The CDR3 is CASSYQGAHGYTF. As DNA, the CDR3 is TGTGCCAGCAGTTATCAGGGGGCCCATGGCTACACCTTC.

This chain links TRBV6-5 with TRBJ2-2, with TRBD1 matching 8 bases. CDR3 length: 13 residues. The trim removed 8 bases at V and 4 bases at J, leaving 3 bases unmatched. Germline V CDR1 and CDR2: MNHEY, SVGAGI. CDR3 coding DNA: TGTGCCAGCGGACAGGGAAGCACCGGGGAGCTGTTTTTT. It encodes CASGQGSTGELFF.

The V call is TRBV11-2, the J call TRBJ1-1; 7 nucleotides match TRBD1. CDR3 length: 14 amino acids. Germline V gene data show CDR1 as SGHAT and CDR2 as FQNNGV. V shed 5 bases and J 3 bases; nucleotides not matched to a gene: 6. For the CDR3, the DNA is TGTGCCAGCAGCGCCTACAGGGGCTACACTGAAGCTTTCTTT. This sequence encodes CASSAYRGYTEAFF.

J is TRBJ2-7 and V is TRBV5-8; D may be TRBD1 (5 bases). The CDR3 consists of 16 residues. Trimming stripped 4 bases from V and 3 bases from J, with 20 bases between. The germline gives CDR1 SGHTS, CDR2 YDEGEE. CDR3 loop: CASSSPRAKRIYEQYF. The CDR3 DNA reads as TGTGCCAGCAGCAGCCCCAGGGCCAAGAGGATCTACGAGCAGTACTTC.

CDR3 loop: CASSQQGYEQYF. In DNA form, the CDR3 reads TGTGCCAGCAGTCAACAGGGCTACGAGCAGTACTTC. The chain links TRBV12-3 or TRBV12-4 to TRBJ2-7, with a weak D call TRBD1 (6 bases). The CDR3 sequence is 12 residues long. Deletions cut 5 bases from V and 3 bases from J, with 8 bases between.

The CDR3 coding sequence is TGTGCCATCAAGGTAGGGACAGGGGGCGGAGGAGGGGCCAACGTCCTGACTTTC. Residues: CAIKVGTGGGGGANVLTF. The rearrangement joins TRBV10-3 to TRBJ2-6; 12 positions agree with TRBD1. The CDR3 contains 18 residues. V was clipped by 7 bases and J by 4 bases; unmatched bases: 11. Germline assignment: CDR1 ENHRY and CDR2 SYGVKD.

This clone was observed a single time. The rearrangement links TRBV14 to TRBJ1-1; D possibly corresponds to TRBD1 (5 bases). The CDR3 spans 15 residues. The germline CDR1 and CDR2 sequences are SGHDN and FVKESK. V dropped 1 base and J dropped 2 bases, with 11 bases sitting between them. CDR3 nucleotides: TGTGCCAGCAGCCAAGCTCCGGGGGGAAACACTGAAGCTTTCTTT. Protein product: CASSQAPGGNTEAFF.

The DNA of the CDR3 is TGTGCCAGCAGTTACTCGAGGTTACAAGAAAAACTGTTTTTT. As protein: CASSYSRLQEKLFF. The gene calls are TRBV6-2 or TRBV6-3 and TRBJ1-4; D is undetermined. Germline V CDR1 and CDR2: MNHEY, SVGEGT. Trimming took 0 bases from V and 8 from J, leaving 10 bases between them. The CDR3 contains 14 residues.

The chain is built from TRBV2 and TRBJ1-1; possible D gene TRBD1, 6 bases. The CDR3 runs 14 residues. Deletions cut 5 bases from V and 1 base from J, with 11 bases between. Per the germline V gene, CDR1 is SNHLY and CDR2 is FYNNEI. The chain's CDR3 is CASSHMTGNTEAFF. CDR3 DNA sequence: TGTGCCAGCAGTCACATGACAGGGAACACTGAAGCTTTCTTT.

V usage is TRBV6-5 and J usage is TRBJ2-1; possible D gene TRBD2, 5 bases. V was shortened by 2 bases and J by 0 bases, with 5 bases between the two germline ends. The CDR3 sequence is 14 residues long. CDR1 is MNHEY, CDR2 SVGAGI, per germline. The CDR3 coding sequence is TGTGCCAGCAGTTACGGGAGCTCCTACAATGAGCAGTTCTTC. Translated: CASSYGSSYNEQFF.

The rearrangement joins TRBV12-3 or TRBV12-4 to TRBJ2-7; a weak D match, TRBD2 (5 bases). This CDR3 comprises 12 residues. The germline V and J ends were trimmed by 5 bases and 2 bases, with 7 bases remaining between them. CDR3 sequence reads: CASSPEAYEQYF. The CDR3 nucleotides are TGTGCCAGCAGTCCGGAGGCCTACGAGCAGTACTTC.

CDR3: CASSFPGREGTNEKLFF. The CDR3 nucleotides are TGTGCCAGCAGCTTCCCCGGGCGGGAGGGCACTAATGAAAAACTGTTTTTT. The chain links TRBV11-2 to TRBJ1-4; D uncertain. Germline V gene sequence: CDR1 SGHAT, CDR2 FQNNGV. This CDR3 has 17 amino acids. Trimming took off 3 bases at V and 2 bases at J, with 16 bases between the two ends.

Only one count was recorded for this clone. The chain is built from TRBV7-2 and TRBJ2-5, with TRBD2 identical over 9 bases. The J segment lost 2 bases and the V segment lost 2 bases, leaving 3 bases of the junction unmatched. There are 15 residues in the CDR3. The germline V gene has CDR1 SGHTA and CDR2 FQGNSA. The CDR3 spells CASSLRLAGQETQYF. The CDR3, as DNA: TGTGCCAGCAGCTTACGGCTAGCGGGGCAAGAGACCCAGTACTTC.

The CDR3 nucleotides read TGCGCCAGCAGCCAAGGCGGCAACATCTACAATGAGCAGTTCTTC. It encodes CASSQGGNIYNEQFF. This rearrangement joins TRBV4-1 to TRBJ2-1; no clear D. Trimming cost V 1 base and J 3 bases, with 10 bases left between them. The CDR3 spans 15 residues. Germline-derived CDR1 and CDR2 are MGHRA and YSYEKL.

The chain combines TRBV7-8 with TRBJ2-3, with 8 bases matching TRBD2. The CDR3 extends over 16 amino acids. The ends lost 0 bases at V and 6 bases at J; junction bases unmatched: 8. The germline gives CDR1 SGHVS, CDR2 FQNEAQ. This CDR3 is CASSLAPRGGIDTQYF. In DNA form, the CDR3 reads TGTGCCAGCAGCTTAGCCCCCCGGGGGGGGATCGATACGCAGTATTTT. The complete variable domain, with remaining parts taken from reference TRBV7-8 and TRBJ2-3, reads GAGVSQSPRYKVAKRGQDVALRCDPISGHVSLFWYQQALGQGPEFLTYFQNEAQLDKSGLPSDRFFAERPEGSVSTLKIQRTQQEDSAVYLCASSLAPRGGIDTQYFGPGTRLTVL.

The J gene is TRBJ2-7, the V gene TRBV6-5, with D possibly matching TRBD1 (5 bases). From germline, CDR1 is MNHEY and CDR2 SVGAGI. CDR3 length equals 15 residues. V was cut by 0 bases and J by 0 bases, with 9 bases left in between. The CDR3 region is CASSYSGRDSYEQYF. The CDR3 DNA reads as TGTGCCAGCAGTTACTCGGGCAGGGACTCCTACGAGCAGTACTTC.

This chain links TRBV19 with TRBJ1-1; 8 bases match TRBD1. The V gene's germline CDR1 is LNHDA and CDR2 SQIVND (reference sequence). The CDR3 runs 15 residues. Germline trimming cut 3 bases from V and 6 bases from J; bases unmatched to any gene: 9. DNA for the CDR3: TGTGCCAGTAGTATTCGACAGGGGTATCGATCTGAAGCTTTCTTT. The encoded protein is CASSIRQGYRSEAFF. The full variable domain, completed using reference TRBV19 and TRBJ1-1, is DGGITQSPKYLFRKEGQNVTLSCEQNLNHDAMYWYRQDPGQGLRLIYYSQIVNDFQKGDIAEGYSVSREKKESFPLTVTSAQKNPTAFYLCASSIRQGYRSEAFFGQGTRLTVV.